This is a list of T cell receptor beta chains from one sample in a study of OX40 agonist ivuxolimab in advanced cancers. Here immunoSEQ multiplex PCR was the method, and the copy in TCRdb shows in-frame clones only, minus some. Found here are 75,000 to 100,000 clones, roughly 90% of them singletons; the top ten hold about 3.4%. The specimen comprised CD4+ or CD8+ T cells sorted from blood, sampled in a trial of the OX40 agonist ivuxolimab. These receptors originate from an adult with an advanced solid tumor such as melanoma, head and neck, liver or kidney cancer. Each CDR3 is given with its conserved first and last residue. The D gene is left open where the match is weak. Clone size is stated in some rows and not others, as once, few, many or a class when expanded.

few	TRBV5-8	13	.	TRBJ1-5	CASSLDVYQPQHF	TGTGCCAGCAGCTTGGACGTTTATCAGCCCCAGCATTTT
once	TRBV30	11	.	TRBJ1-1	CAWRGDTEAFF	TGTGCCTGGAGAGGGGACACTGAAGCTTTCTTT
.	TRBV7-9	14	TRBD1	TRBJ2-1	CASSLGQGYNEQFF	TGTGCCAGCAGCCTCGGACAGGGCTACAATGAGCAGTTCTTC
.	TRBV5-1	18	.	TRBJ1-4	CASSLVRLGLGGNEKLFF	TGCGCCAGCAGCTTGGTTCGGTTAGGGCTTGGGGGTAATGAAAAACTGTTTTTT
once	TRBV12-5	14	.	TRBJ1-1	CASGSPLIGTEAFF	TGTGCTAGTGGTTCGCCGTTGATCGGAACTGAAGCTTTCTTT
.	TRBV11-2	12	.	TRBJ1-2	CASSRESGGYTF	TGTGCCAGCAGTCGTGAGAGCGGTGGCTACACCTTC
.	TRBV7-9	16	TRBD1	TRBJ2-7	CASSSTRGRGQGEQYF	TGTGCCAGCAGCTCCACTCGGGGCAGGGGGCAGGGGGAGCAGTACTTC
.	TRBV27	17	.	TRBJ1-1	CASSLTSSRFMNTEAFF	TGTGCCAGCAGTTTAACTTCTTCCAGGTTCATGAACACTGAAGCTTTCTTT
.	TRBV25-1	11	.	TRBJ2-7	CASSEGPRKYF	TGTGCCAGCAGTGAGGGCCCCCGGAAGTACTTC
.	TRBV10-3	17	TRBD1	TRBJ2-7	CAISEPHDDRVTDEQYF	TGTGCCATCAGTGAGCCGCACGATGACAGGGTGACCGACGAGCAGTACTTC
.	TRBV7-2	16	.	TRBJ1-4	CASSLYGGEANEKLFF	TGTGCCAGCAGCTTATATGGAGGGGAGGCTAATGAAAAACTGTTTTTT
once	TRBV13	20	TRBD2	TRBJ2-6	CASSLGRLAGGHWGANVLTF	TGTGCCAGCAGCTTAGGTCGCCTAGCGGGAGGACATTGGGGGGCCAACGTCCTGACTTTC
once	TRBV7-2	15	.	TRBJ1-2	CASSPRGSYNYGYTF	TGTGCCAGCAGCCCTCGCGGAAGTTATAACTATGGCTACACCTTC
.	TRBV10-3	13	.	TRBJ1-1	CAISPQGNTEAFF	TGTGCCATCAGCCCCCAGGGAAACACTGAAGCTTTCTTT
.	TRBV6-6	15	.	TRBJ2-7	CASSTTTGRGREQYF	TGTGCCAGCAGTACCACCACCGGAAGGGGCCGCGAGCAGTACTTC
.	TRBV11-2	14	.	TRBJ2-7	CASSLDDSRYEQYF	TGTGCCAGCAGCTTAGACGACTCCCGCTACGAGCAGTACTTC
.	TRBV7-9	15	.	TRBJ2-3	CASSLAEAVTDTQYF	TGTGCCAGCAGCTTAGCGGAAGCCGTCACAGATACGCAGTATTTT
.	TRBV7-2	15	.	TRBJ2-5	CASSPRGGLQETQYF	TGTGCCAGCAGTCCCAGGGGGGGGCTCCAAGAGACCCAGTACTTC
.	TRBV5-8	13	.	TRBJ1-5	CASSWGQNQPQHF	TGTGCCAGCAGCTGGGGTCAGAATCAGCCCCAGCATTTT
.	TRBV11-2	17	TRBD1	TRBJ2-3	CASSLVGQGASTDTQYF	TGTGCCAGCAGCTTAGTAGGGCAGGGGGCTTCCACAGATACGCAGTATTTT
.	TRBV19	15	.	TRBJ1-3	CASSTDMGTGNTIYF	TGTGCCAGTAGTACCGATATGGGGACTGGAAACACCATATATTTT
.	TRBV6-1	14	TRBD1	TRBJ2-4	CASRTSGQAFIQYF	TGTGCCAGCAGAACATCCGGACAGGCGTTTATTCAGTACTTC
.	TRBV7-2	14	TRBD1	TRBJ2-7	CASSLGTGNYEQYF	TGTGCCAGCAGCTTAGGGACAGGGAACTACGAGCAGTACTTC
few	TRBV10-3	12	.	TRBJ1-1	CASGKGDTEAFF	TGTGCCAGCGGTAAGGGGGACACTGAAGCTTTCTTT
.	TRBV5-8	16	TRBD2	TRBJ2-3	CASRYGLAGSRDTQYF	TGTGCCAGCAGATACGGACTAGCGGGGTCAAGGGATACGCAGTATTTT
.	TRBV6-5	15	.	TRBJ1-1	CASSYRPGTNTEAFF	TGTGCCAGCAGTTACCGCCCGGGGACGAACACTGAAGCTTTCTTT
.	TRBV9	13	.	TRBJ2-3	CASSPALKDTQYF	TGTGCCAGCAGCCCCGCGCTCAAGGATACGCAGTATTTT
.	TRBV2	10	.	TRBJ2-2	CASRAGELFF	TGTGCCAGCAGGGCCGGGGAGCTGTTTTTT
.	TRBV11-2	13	.	TRBJ2-3	CASSLALLDTQYF	TGTGCCAGCAGCTTAGCGTTGTTGGATACGCAGTATTTT